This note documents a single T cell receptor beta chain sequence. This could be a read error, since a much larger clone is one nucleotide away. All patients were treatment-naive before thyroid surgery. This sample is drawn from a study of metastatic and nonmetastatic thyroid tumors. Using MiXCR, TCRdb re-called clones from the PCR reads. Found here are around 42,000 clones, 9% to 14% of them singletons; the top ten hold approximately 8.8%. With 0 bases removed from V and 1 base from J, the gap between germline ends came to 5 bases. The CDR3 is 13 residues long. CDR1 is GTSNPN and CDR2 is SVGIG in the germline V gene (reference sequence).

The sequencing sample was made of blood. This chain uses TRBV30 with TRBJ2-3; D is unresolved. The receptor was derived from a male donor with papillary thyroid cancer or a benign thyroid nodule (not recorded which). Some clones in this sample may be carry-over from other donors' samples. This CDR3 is CAWSVPGTDTQYF. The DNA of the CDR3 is TGTGCCTGGAGTGTTCCGGGCACAGATACGCAGTATTTT. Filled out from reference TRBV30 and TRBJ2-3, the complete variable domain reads SQTIHQWPATLVQPVGSPLSLECTVEGTSNPNLYWYRQAAGRGLQLLFYSVGIGQISSEVPQNLSASRPQDRQFILSSKKLLLSDSGFYLCAWSVPGTDTQYFGPGTRLTVL.